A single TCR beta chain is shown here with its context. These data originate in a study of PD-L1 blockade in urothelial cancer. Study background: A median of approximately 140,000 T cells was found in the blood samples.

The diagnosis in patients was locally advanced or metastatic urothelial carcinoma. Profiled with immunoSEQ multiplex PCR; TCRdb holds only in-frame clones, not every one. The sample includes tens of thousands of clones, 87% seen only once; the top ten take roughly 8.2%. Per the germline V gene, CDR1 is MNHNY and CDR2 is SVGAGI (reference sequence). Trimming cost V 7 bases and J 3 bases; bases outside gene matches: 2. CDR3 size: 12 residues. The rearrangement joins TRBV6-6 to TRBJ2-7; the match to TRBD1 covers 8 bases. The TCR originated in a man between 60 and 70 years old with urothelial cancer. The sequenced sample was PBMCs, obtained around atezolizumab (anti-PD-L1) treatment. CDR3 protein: CASTDRVYEQYF. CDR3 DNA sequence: TGTGCCAGCACGGACAGGGTCTACGAGCAGTACTTC.